This T cell receptor (beta chain) appears in the sequencing data of a study of response to subunit inactivated influenza vaccine. TCRdb re-analysed the RT-PCR reads in MiXCR, keeping a single row per CDR3 protein. The top ten hold about 11% of the sample, which has hundreds of thousands of distinct CDR3 sequences, around 10% seen once. In its sample, this clonotype was seen many times. V was pared by 3 bases and J by 1 base, with 11 bases between. The CDR3 contains 15 residues. The data were also submitted as part of a second study, on T cells expressing NK-cell markers. That publication notes: It was by 5'RACE template switching with UMIs that TCR beta cDNA was made. Underlying the TCR beta repertoires were sorted CD3+CD56+NKG2C+, CD3+CD56+NKG2C- and CD3+CD56-NKG2C+ T cells. Just one sequenced donor of eight was HCMV-seronegative, while seven were seropositive. The leading position in the CD3+CD56-NKG2C+ fraction of four donors also went to these clonotypes. HCMV specificity was not established for the expanded NKG2C+ T cell clones.

The sequence was collected from a man aged 45-65 years who received an inactivated influenza vaccine. This material consisted of PBMCs from blood, taken on the day of vaccination. The chain recombines TRBV12-3 or TRBV12-4 with TRBJ2-3, with D possibly TRBD2 on 6 matching bases. The chain's CDR3 is CASSFRTGGTDTQYF. CDR3 coding DNA: TGTGCCAGCAGTTTTAGAACGGGGGGCACAGATACGCAGTATTTT.